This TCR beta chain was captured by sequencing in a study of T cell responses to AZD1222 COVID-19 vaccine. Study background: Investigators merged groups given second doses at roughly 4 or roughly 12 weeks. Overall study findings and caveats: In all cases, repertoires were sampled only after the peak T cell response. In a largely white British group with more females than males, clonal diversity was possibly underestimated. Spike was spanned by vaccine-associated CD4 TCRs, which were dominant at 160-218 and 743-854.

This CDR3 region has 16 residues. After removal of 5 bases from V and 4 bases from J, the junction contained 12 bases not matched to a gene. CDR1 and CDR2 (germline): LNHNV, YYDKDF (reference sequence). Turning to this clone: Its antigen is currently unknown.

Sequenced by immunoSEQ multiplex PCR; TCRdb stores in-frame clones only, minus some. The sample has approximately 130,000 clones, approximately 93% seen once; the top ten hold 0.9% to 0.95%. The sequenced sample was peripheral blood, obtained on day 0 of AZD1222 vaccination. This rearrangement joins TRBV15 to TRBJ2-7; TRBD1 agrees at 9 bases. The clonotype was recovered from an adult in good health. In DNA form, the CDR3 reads TGTGCCACCAGCCTTACCCGACAGGGGGAGTGGTACGAGCAGTACTTC. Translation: CATSLTRQGEWYEQYF.